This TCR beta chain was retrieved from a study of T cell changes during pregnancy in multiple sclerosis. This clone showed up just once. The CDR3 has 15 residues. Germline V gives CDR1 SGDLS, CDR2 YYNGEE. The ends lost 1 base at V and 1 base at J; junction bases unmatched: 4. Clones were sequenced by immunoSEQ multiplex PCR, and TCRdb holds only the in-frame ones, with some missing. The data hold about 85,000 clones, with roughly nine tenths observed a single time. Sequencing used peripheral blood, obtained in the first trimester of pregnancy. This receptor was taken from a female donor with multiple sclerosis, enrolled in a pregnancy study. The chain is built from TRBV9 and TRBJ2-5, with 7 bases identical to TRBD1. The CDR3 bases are TGTGCCAGCAGCGTAACAACAGGGGCCCAAGAGACCCAGTACTTC. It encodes CASSVTTGAQETQYF.